A single sample is the source of the 20 T cell receptor beta chains below, sequenced in a study of T cells after yellow fever vaccination. TCRdb used MiXCR to reprocess the 5' RACE reads, holding one entry per CDR3 protein. The sample includes 400,000 to 650,000 distinct CDR3 sequences, roughly 22% of them seen just once. This material consisted of PBMCs, taken 20 to 25 days after the first yellow fever vaccination. Source of these receptors: a man between 18 and 29 years old who received the YFV17D yellow fever vaccine.

This clonotype occurred a few times. The chain employs TRBV7-2 and TRBJ2-7, with TRBD1 matching 12 bases. The CDR3 has 16 amino acids. Per the germline V gene, CDR1 is SGHTA and CDR2 is FQGNSA. The ends lost 5 bases at V and 5 bases at J; junction bases unmatched: 10. The CDR3 loop reads CASSRGPGQGAHEQYF. CDR3 coding DNA: TGTGCCAGCAGCCGGGGGCCGGGACAGGGGGCCCACGAGCAGTACTTC.

This clonotype came up a few times. The J gene is TRBJ2-1, the V gene TRBV3-1; a weak D match, TRBD1 (6 bases). The CDR3 extends over 14 amino acids. Trimming took 4 bases from V and 7 from J, leaving 14 bases between them. Germline V gene sequence: CDR1 LGHDT, CDR2 YNNKEL (reference sequence). The DNA for the CDR3 is TGTGCCAGCAGCCCTCGGGAACAGGGAAATGAGCAGTTCTTC. It codes for CASSPREQGNEQFF.

The genes are TRBV4-1 and TRBJ2-5; 10 nucleotides match TRBD2. The CDR3 is made up of 16 amino acids. The J segment lost 5 bases and the V segment lost 4 bases, leaving 10 bases of the junction unmatched. CDR1 and CDR2 from the germline V gene are MGHRA and YSYEKL. The CDR3 sequence is CASSPLSLAGRETQYF. The DNA of the CDR3 is TGCGCCAGCAGCCCCTTGTCACTAGCGGGGCGGGAGACCCAGTACTTC.

The CDR3 protein is CASSLVGDRNTEAFF. The CDR3 DNA follows: TGTGCCAGCAGTTTAGTGGGGGATCGGAACACTGAAGCTTTCTTT. This chain connects TRBV12-3 or TRBV12-4 to TRBJ1-1, with D perhaps matching TRBD1 (5 bases). The CDR3 extends over 15 amino acids. V dropped 1 base and J dropped 1 base, with 10 bases sitting between them.

This chain links TRBV30 with TRBJ1-1, with D unresolved. V lost 2 bases and J lost 1, with 5 bases in between. CDR1 and CDR2 (germline): GTSNPN, SVGIG (reference sequence). The CDR3 runs to 12 residues. The CDR3 reads CAWSSQNTEAFF. For the CDR3, the DNA is TGTGCCTGGAGTAGTCAGAACACTGAAGCTTTCTTT.

This clonotype was observed a few times. The chain couples TRBV7-9 to TRBJ2-5; 10 bases are a match to TRBD1. J gave up 4 bases and V 5 bases, and 10 bases lay outside the gene matches. The length of the CDR3 is 16 residues. Germline lookup yields CDR1 SEHNR and CDR2 FQNEAQ (reference sequence). The CDR3, as DNA: TGTGCCAGCAGCCACCGGACAGGGGGTCCCCTAGAGACCCAGTACTTC. Translated, it gives CASSHRTGGPLETQYF.

With respect to this clonotype: It may be a read error: a sequence one base away is much more abundant. The V gene is TRBV20-1, the J gene TRBJ2-2, with 16 bases aligning to TRBD2. The CDR3 consists of 20 residues. After removal of 0 bases from V and 5 bases from J, the junction contained 12 bases not matched to a gene. Germline CDR1 and CDR2: DFQATT and SNEGSKA (reference sequence). The DNA of the CDR3 is TGCAGTGCTAGAGATCTCGGCGGGACTAGCGGGAGGGCAGAAACCGGGGAGCTGTTTTTT. It yields the protein CSARDLGGTSGRAETGELFF.

The rearrangement uses TRBV5-4 and TRBJ2-3, with D perhaps matching TRBD1 (5 bases). The CDR3 is 15 residues long. V was shortened by 0 bases and J by 2 bases, with 10 bases between the two germline ends. Germline V gene lookup returns CDR1 SGHNT and CDR2 YYREEE (reference sequence). Here the CDR3 reads CASSLDARVTDTQYF. Written as DNA, the CDR3 is TGTGCCAGCAGCTTGGATGCCAGGGTCACAGATACGCAGTATTTT.

The chain uses TRBV6-2 or TRBV6-3 and TRBJ2-4, with 9 bases fitting TRBD1. Germline trimming cut 6 bases from V and 8 bases from J; bases unmatched to any gene: 11. The CDR3 is 15 residues long. Germline-derived CDR1 and CDR2 are MNHEY and SVGEGT. This chain's CDR3 is CASRARQGDWDIQYF. In nucleotides, the CDR3 is TGTGCCAGCAGAGCTCGACAGGGGGATTGGGACATTCAGTACTTC.

The chain joins TRBV12-5 to TRBJ2-7, with D tentatively TRBD1 or TRBD2 (5 bases each). This CDR3 is 14 amino acids long. Germline V gene data show CDR1 as LGHNT and CDR2 as FRNRAP. The ends were cut back, 9 bases at V and 5 bases at J, with 20 bases in the middle. The CDR3 protein is CAREETEGLNEQYF. CDR3 nucleotides: TGTGCTAGAGAGGAGACAGAGGGGCTCAACGAGCAGTACTTC. Drawing the rest from reference TRBV12-5 and TRBJ2-7, the complete variable domain is DARVTQTPRHKVTEMGQEVTMRCQPILGHNTVFWYRQTMMQGLELLAYFRNRAPLDDSGMPKDRFSAEMPDATLATLKIQPSEPRDSAVYFCAREETEGLNEQYFGPGTRLTVT.

This sequence joins TRBV20-1 and TRBJ2-1, with D possibly TRBD2 on 6 matching bases. From germline, CDR1 is DFQATT and CDR2 SNEGSKA (reference sequence). This CDR3 spans 13 amino acids. Deletions cut 0 bases from V and 8 bases from J, with 11 bases between. In DNA, the CDR3 is TGCAGTGCTAGAGACCGGGGGTCATATGAGCAGTTCTTC. It encodes CSARDRGSYEQFF.

This clonotype occurred a few times. J is TRBJ2-7 and V is TRBV14; possibly TRBD1 for D (6 bases). CDR1 and CDR2 from the germline V gene are SGHDN and FVKESK. The CDR3 totals 15 residues. Trimming shortened V by 1 base and J by 6 bases, and 16 bases separated the two germline ends. CDR3 DNA: TGTGCCAGCAGCCAAGGGGGCAGGGGATCGTCCGAGCAGTACGTC. Its translation: CASSQGGRGSSEQYV.

This clonotype was recorded only once. The chain combines TRBV9 with TRBJ2-1, with 9 bases that match TRBD2. The CDR3 has 15 amino acids. V shed 0 bases, J shed 4 bases, and the junction held 2 bases outside the gene matches. Germline V gene sequence: CDR1 SGDLS, CDR2 YYNGEE. The CDR3 loop is CASSVGSGGYNEQFF. The DNA of the CDR3 is TGTGCCAGCAGCGTAGGAAGCGGGGGGTACAATGAGCAGTTCTTC.

This sequence joins TRBV20-1 and TRBJ2-7, with D maybe TRBD1 (8 bases). Deletions cut 6 bases from V and 2 bases from J, with 14 bases between. Germline lookup yields CDR1 DFQATT and CDR2 SNEGSKA (reference sequence). The CDR3 sequence is 13 residues long. DNA for the CDR3: TGCAGTGCCAACAGGGGGGGAGCCTACGAGCAGTACTTC. This codes for CSANRGGAYEQYF.

The V call is TRBV20-1, the J call TRBJ1-2, with 9 bases identical to TRBD1. The CDR3 has 14 residues. From germline, CDR1 is DFQATT and CDR2 SNEGSKA (reference sequence). After removal of 6 bases from V and 0 bases from J, the junction contained 5 bases not matched to a gene. This CDR3 is CSAVQGAANYGYTF. CDR3 nucleotide sequence: TGCAGTGCAGTACAGGGGGCGGCTAACTATGGCTACACCTTC.

This clonotype was picked up many times. The J gene is TRBJ2-5, the V gene TRBV14; maybe TRBD2 (7 bases). Trimming shortened V by 4 bases and J by 2 bases, and 14 bases separated the two germline ends. This CDR3 has 15 amino acids. Germline assignment: CDR1 SGHDN and CDR2 FVKESK. CDR3 protein: CASSLLQGGQETQYF. CDR3 in DNA: TGTGCCAGCAGCCTATTACAGGGAGGGCAAGAGACCCAGTACTTC.

This clonotype was seen ten or more times. J is TRBJ1-4 and V is TRBV5-1; 7 nucleotides line up with TRBD1. The J segment lost 5 bases and the V segment lost 2 bases, leaving 6 bases of the junction unmatched. This CDR3 has 15 amino acids. Per the germline V gene, CDR1 is SGHRS and CDR2 is YFSETQ. As DNA, the CDR3 is TGCGCCAGCAGCTTACTACAGGGGCGAAATGAAAAACTGTTTTTT. Translated: CASSLLQGRNEKLFF.

The V and J genes are TRBV20-1 and TRBJ2-2; either TRBD1 or TRBD2 may supply D (5 bases each). The CDR3 loop spans 16 amino acids. V lost 5 bases and J 4 bases, leaving 20 bases between the germline ends. Germline V gene sequence: CDR1 DFQATT, CDR2 SNEGSKA (reference sequence). The CDR3 loop reads CSALKWGPRGTGELFF. CDR3 bases: TGCAGTGCTCTAAAGTGGGGACCCCGAGGCACCGGGGAGCTGTTTTTT.

The chain recombines TRBV9 with TRBJ1-2; D not certain. Germline V CDR1 and CDR2: SGDLS, YYNGEE. Trimming took off 4 bases at V and 8 bases at J, with 12 bases between the two ends. This CDR3 region has 12 residues. CDR3 sequence: CASSPPSGGYTF. The CDR3 DNA reads as TGTGCCAGCAGCCCCCCCTCGGGGGGCTACACCTTC.

This clonotype was counted only a few times. This chain uses TRBV6-1 with TRBJ1-2; no reliable D call. CDR3 length: 14 amino acids. CDR1 is MNHNS and CDR2 is SASEGT in the germline V gene. Deletions cut 6 bases from V and 2 bases from J, with 13 bases between. The CDR3, as DNA: TGTGCCAGCAGCGTTAGCCGGGCCAACTATGGCTACACCTTC. Protein sequence: CASSVSRANYGYTF.